These 8 T cell receptor beta chains came from one sample sequenced in a study of cytotoxic CD8 clonotypes in ibrutinib-treated CLL (dated by TCRdb to the early 2020s). The library was produced with the immunoSEQ multiplex PCR assay. The source is immuneACCESS, and TCRdb retained only in-frame sequences with V and J called. Part of the clones is not carried over; for the studies checked, unresolved V genes explain less than half of this, and the remainder is unexplained. This sample holds some 29,000 clones; about 80% were observed only once. Roughly 48% of the sample is taken by the ten largest. The sequenced sample was PBMCs, obtained after 36 months of ibrutinib treatment. The receptors here all came from a human donor with chronic lymphocytic leukemia.

The V gene is TRBV6-6, the J gene TRBJ2-4; D may be TRBD2 (5 bases). Germline CDR1 reads MNHNY; CDR2 reads SVGAGI (reference sequence). Trimming shortened V by 0 bases and J by 9 bases, and 12 bases separated the two germline ends. The CDR3 has 14 amino acids. The CDR3 loop reads CASSYSGAKGIQYF. The CDR3 DNA reads as TGTGCCAGCAGTTACTCGGGAGCCAAGGGCATTCAGTACTTC.

The rearrangement links TRBV29-1 to TRBJ2-5; a possible D gene is TRBD1 (5 bases). The ends were cut back, 8 bases at V and 5 bases at J, with 12 bases in the middle. The length of the CDR3 is 11 residues. Per germline, CDR1 SQVTM and CDR2 ANQGSEA. The CDR3 nucleotides read TGCAGCTTCAGGGTCGGGGAGACCCAGTACTTC. Translation: CSFRVGETQYF.

The chain recombines TRBV7-9 with TRBJ1-2; D not certain. CDR1 and CDR2 from the germline V gene are SEHNR and FQNEAQ (reference sequence). This CDR3 has 16 amino acids. The V end was cut by 0 bases, the J end by 2 bases, with 13 bases between. The CDR3 loop is CASSLAGLRLNYGYTF. In nucleotides, the CDR3 is TGTGCCAGCAGCTTAGCAGGTCTAAGGTTGAACTATGGCTACACCTTC.

This sequence joins TRBV27 and TRBJ2-5; 10 bases are shared with TRBD1. The V and J ends lost 5 bases and 4 bases, in that order; junction bases with no gene match: 13. The germline CDR1 and CDR2 sequences are MNHEY and SMNVEV (reference sequence). The CDR3 contains 17 residues. CDR3 bases: TGTGCCAGCAGTCTACTCGGGACAGGGGTCCTTAGAGAGACCCAGTACTTC. Its translation is CASSLLGTGVLRETQYF.

V and J are TRBV18 and TRBJ1-6, with TRBD1 as a possible D gene (6 bases). V was pared by 3 bases and J by 9 bases, with 12 bases between. The germline CDR1 and CDR2 sequences are KGHSH and LQKENI. This CDR3 is built from 14 residues. CDR3 sequence: CASSPEGGGSPLHF. The CDR3 DNA reads as TGTGCCAGCTCACCGGAAGGGGGTGGTTCACCCCTCCACTTT.

In this sample, this clone turned up once. The CDR3: CASSLDFSGPHEQYF. CDR3 DNA: TGTGCCAGCAGCTTAGACTTCAGCGGGCCGCACGAGCAGTACTTC. The V call is TRBV7-9, the J call TRBJ2-7; D possibly corresponds to TRBD2 (6 bases). Germline V lookup: CDR1 SEHNR, CDR2 FQNEAQ (reference sequence). Trimming removed 1 base at V and 5 bases at J, with 15 bases between. The CDR3 length is 15 residues. Drawing the rest from reference TRBV7-9 and TRBJ2-7, the complete variable domain is DTGVSQNPRHKITKRGQNVTFRCDPISEHNRLYWYRQTLGQGPEFLTYFQNEAQLEKSRLLSDRFSAERPKGSFSTLEIQRTEQGDSAMYLCASSLDFSGPHEQYFGPGTRLTVT.

The gene calls are TRBV15 and TRBJ1-1; perhaps TRBD1 as D (5 bases). V was pared by 0 bases and J by 3 bases, with 8 bases between. In germline, CDR1 is LNHNV, CDR2 YYDKDF (reference sequence). CDR3 length: 14 residues. Written as DNA, the CDR3 is TGTGCCACCAGCAGAGATGGGGGGGACACTGAAGCTTTCTTT. It yields the protein CATSRDGGDTEAFF.

The chain is built from TRBV19 and TRBJ2-5, with TRBD1 matching 8 bases. CDR3 length: 13 residues. CDR1 and CDR2 (germline): LNHDA, SQIVND (reference sequence). V shed 9 bases and J 4 bases; nucleotides not matched to a gene: 7. The chain's CDR3 is CASSDREGETQYF. The CDR3 nucleotides are TGTGCCAGCTCGGACAGGGAAGGAGAGACCCAGTACTTC.